These T cell receptor beta chains were read from a single sample in a study of Tregs in tolerant kidney transplant recipients. Data came from immunoSEQ multiplex PCR; TCRdb stores just in-frame clones and leaves some out. The sample lists over 50,000 clones, more than 70% seen once, with around 5.5% in the top ten. Sequencing used CD4+ T cells from blood. The receptors come from a human donor in good health. Each CDR3 is given with its conserved first and last residue. The D gene is left open where the match is weak. Clone size is given for some rows only: seen once, a few or many times, or a class if the clone is expanded.

TRBV19	TRBD2	.	TRBJ2-5	TGTGCCAGTCGCGAAACTAGCGGGGTCGAGACCCAGTACTTC	CASRETSGVETQYF
TRBV14	TRBD2	.	TRBJ2-1	TGTGCCAGCAGCCATATAGCGGGAGGGCCTAGAAATGAGCAGTTCTTC	CASSHIAGGPRNEQFF
TRBV9	.	.	TRBJ2-1	TGTGCCAGCAGCCCAGACCTAGCGATGCCCTACAATGAGCAGTTCTTC	CASSPDLAMPYNEQFF
TRBV5-6	TRBD1	.	TRBJ2-5	TGTGCCAGCAGCTTGGATCCGGACAGGGCGGTTGAGACCCAGTACTTC	CASSLDPDRAVETQYF
TRBV4-1	TRBD2	once	TRBJ2-7	TGCGCCAGCAGCCAAGTCGTGAGACTAGCGGGTGCCAGCTCCTACGAGCAGTACTTC	CASSQVVRLAGASSYEQYF
TRBV4-3	.	.	TRBJ2-3	TGCGCCAGCAGCCGCAGTGGAGATACGCAGTATTTT	CASSRSGDTQYF
TRBV11-3	TRBD1	.	TRBJ2-5	TGTGCCAGCAGCCTACAGGGGCGAGAGACCCAGTACTTC	CASSLQGRETQYF
TRBV10-3	TRBD1	.	TRBJ1-3	TGTGCCATCAGTCTCCGACAGGGCAACTCTGGAAACACCATATATTTT	CAISLRQGNSGNTIYF
TRBV18	.	.	TRBJ1-6	TGTGCCAGCTCACCACTGAACGACATCGGTAATTCACCCCTCCACTTT	CASSPLNDIGNSPLHF
TRBV29-1	.	.	TRBJ2-1	TGCAGTATCCCGGGACTTCTCAATGAGCAGTTCTTC	CSIPGLLNEQFF
TRBV19	.	.	TRBJ1-1	TGTGCCAGTAGTAGGGGGATTCGGCCAGGGGACACTGAAGCTTTCTTT	CASSRGIRPGDTEAFF
TRBV11-2	TRBD2	.	TRBJ2-3	TGTGCCAGCAGCTTGGGGACTAGCGGGGGTCGCACAGATACGCAGTATTTT	CASSLGTSGGRTDTQYF
TRBV10-1	TRBD2	.	TRBJ2-7	TGCGCCATCCTCCGACTAGCGGGAATAGGTGAGCAGTACTTC	CAILRLAGIGEQYF
TRBV28	.	.	TRBJ2-7	TGTGCCAGCAGTTTAATCCAGGGAATACACTACGAGCAGTACTTC	CASSLIQGIHYEQYF
TRBV4-2	TRBD2	.	TRBJ2-5	TGTGCCAGCAGCCAAGAAAGACTAGCGGGGGAACCAAGATCTAGGGAGACCCAGTACTTC	CASSQERLAGEPRSRETQYF
TRBV5-1	TRBD1	once	TRBJ1-1	TGCGCCAGCAGCCCCTACTCCGGGACAGGGGGCGAAGCTTTCTTT	CASSPYSGTGGEAFF
TRBV6-5	.	.	TRBJ2-1	TGTGCCAGCACCAGGGGAGGGGACAATGAGCAGTTCTTC	CASTRGGDNEQFF
TRBV30	.	.	TRBJ1-2	TGTGCCTGGAGTGCCACAGGTTCCGGCTACACCTTC	CAWSATGSGYTF
TRBV6-6	.	.	TRBJ1-5	TGTGCCAGCAGCAAGGCAAATCAGCCCCAGCATTTT	CASSKANQPQHF
TRBV6-1	TRBD1	.	TRBJ1-1	TGTGCCAGCAAAGAAACAGGGGACACTGAAGCTTTCTTT	CASKETGDTEAFF
TRBV7-9	.	once	TRBJ1-2	TGTGCCAGCAGCTTTAATTCAGAATATGGCTACACCTTC	CASSFNSEYGYTF
TRBV18	.	.	TRBJ2-5	TGTGCCAGCTCACGGGATGAGACCCAGTACTTC	CASSRDETQYF
TRBV7-8	.	.	TRBJ1-5	TGTGCCAGCAGCCGCTATGTTGGGTGGCCCCAGCATTTT	CASSRYVGWPQHF
TRBV18	.	.	TRBJ1-3	TGTGCCAGCTCACCACTAAAGGCAGGGATGGTCGGAAACACCATATATTTT	CASSPLKAGMVGNTIYF
TRBV7-2	.	.	TRBJ2-2	TGTGCCAGCAGCTTAGCGCCTCGGAACACCGGGGAGCTGTTTTTT	CASSLAPRNTGELFF
TRBV7-9	TRBD1	.	TRBJ1-6	TGTGCCAGCAGCTTAGCCACAGGGGCAGGGTCACCCCTCCACTTT	CASSLATGAGSPLHF
TRBV5-1	TRBD1	once	TRBJ2-2	TGCGCCAGCAGCGGGATGACAGGGGGGAAGAGCGGGGAGCTGTTTTTT	CASSGMTGGKSGELFF
TRBV27	TRBD1	.	TRBJ2-1	TGTGCCAGCAGGCGGGGACAGGGGGCGAATGAGCAGTTCTTC	CASRRGQGANEQFF
TRBV7-9	.	.	TRBJ2-5	TGTGCCAGCAGTCGGGGGGCCCAAGAGACCCAGTACTTC	CASSRGAQETQYF
TRBV2	TRBD2	.	TRBJ2-3	TGTGCCAGCAGGACCGGGACTAGCGGCACAGATACGCAGTATTTT	CASRTGTSGTDTQYF
TRBV7-6	.	.	TRBJ1-2	TGTGCCAGCAGCTCCCCGGATGGCGGCTACACCTTC	CASSSPDGGYTF
TRBV5-1	.	.	TRBJ2-3	TGCGCCAGCAGCTTGGCCCTCATTGGGGACGGCACAGATACGCAGTATTTT	CASSLALIGDGTDTQYF
TRBV14	.	medium-sized	TRBJ1-2	TGTGCCAGCAGCCAACCGGGACAAGAATACTATGGCTACACCTTC	CASSQPGQEYYGYTF